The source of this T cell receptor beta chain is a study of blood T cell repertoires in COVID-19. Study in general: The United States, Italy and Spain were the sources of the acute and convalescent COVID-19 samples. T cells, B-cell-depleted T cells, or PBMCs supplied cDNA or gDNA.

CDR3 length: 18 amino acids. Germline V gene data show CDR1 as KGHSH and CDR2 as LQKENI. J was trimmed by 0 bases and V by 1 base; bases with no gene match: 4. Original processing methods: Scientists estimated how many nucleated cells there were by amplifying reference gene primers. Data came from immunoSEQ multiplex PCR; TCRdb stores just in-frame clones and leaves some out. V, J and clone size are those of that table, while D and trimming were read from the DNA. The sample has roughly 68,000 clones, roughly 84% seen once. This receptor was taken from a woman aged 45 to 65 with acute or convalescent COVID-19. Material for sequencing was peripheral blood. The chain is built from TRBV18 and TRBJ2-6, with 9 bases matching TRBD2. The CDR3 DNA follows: TGTGCCAGCTCACCACAGCGACTAGCGGTCTCTGGGGCCAACGTCCTGACTTTC. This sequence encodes CASSPQRLAVSGANVLTF.